A single sample gave rise to the 27 T cell receptor beta chains below, sequenced in a study of T cells in tuberculosis. Sequenced by immunoSEQ multiplex PCR; TCRdb stores in-frame clones only, minus some. This sample carries roughly 92,000 clones, roughly 90% of them seen once, and the ten largest clones take under 2.5%. After thawing and overnight rest, PBMC were stained with GMM-loaded CD1B tetramer, viability dye and anti-CD3 for sorting. C32 glucose monomycolate from Rhodococcus equi was loaded onto the CD1B tetramers. The sample taken for sequencing was CD1b-GMM tetramer-negative cells sorted from PBMCs. The source of these receptors is an adult woman with latent tuberculosis.

The V and J genes are TRBV19 and TRBJ2-7; a weak D match, TRBD1 (5 bases). Germline CDR1 LNHDA, CDR2 SQIVND (reference sequence). The CDR3 is 14 amino acids. The V end was cut by 4 bases, the J end by 2 bases, with 12 bases between. CDR3 coding DNA: TGTGCCAGTAGTAGGGCAGGGCTCACCTACGAGCAGTACTTC. This encodes CASSRAGLTYEQYF. The full variable domain, its missing parts supplied by reference TRBV19 and TRBJ2-7, is DGGITQSPKYLFRKEGQNVTLSCEQNLNHDAMYWYRQDPGQGLRLIYYSQIVNDFQKGDIAEGYSVSREKKESFPLTVTSAQKNPTAFYLCASSRAGLTYEQYFGPGTRLTVT.

The J gene is TRBJ1-2, the V gene TRBV19; 9 bases align to TRBD1. The germline gives CDR1 LNHDA, CDR2 SQIVND (reference sequence). The CDR3 has 14 residues. After removal of 10 bases from V and 2 bases from J, the junction contained 8 bases not matched to a gene. The CDR3 protein is CATGHGTGNYGYTF. In DNA, the CDR3 is TGTGCCACCGGACACGGGACAGGGAACTATGGCTACACCTTC.

The chain joins TRBV7-6 to TRBJ2-1; 7 bases fit TRBD1. The CDR3 consists of 14 residues. Losses at the gene ends were 5 bases for V and 2 bases for J; bases not matched to a gene: 3. Looked up from germline, CDR1 is SGHVS and CDR2 is FNYEAQ. The CDR3 spells CASSRTGTYNEQFF. The CDR3 DNA reads as TGTGCCAGCAGCCGGACAGGTACCTACAATGAGCAGTTCTTC.

The J gene is TRBJ2-5, the V gene TRBV5-1, with 13 bases identical to TRBD2. Germline CDR1 and CDR2: SGHRS and YFSETQ. This CDR3 comprises 16 residues. J gave up 3 bases and V 4 bases, and 6 bases lay outside the gene matches. CDR3 DNA: TGCGCCAGCAGCCCCGGACTAGCGGGGGCAAAAGAGACCCAGTACTTC. Translated, it gives CASSPGLAGAKETQYF.

This clone was seen only a few times. This chain connects TRBV7-3 to TRBJ1-1; 7 bases match TRBD1. Trimming took 3 bases from V and 9 from J; bases not matched to a gene: 4. CDR1 and CDR2 (germline): SGHTA, FQGTGA. The CDR3 extends over 12 amino acids. Here the CDR3 DNA reads TGTGCCAGCAGCTTCGGAGGGGGCCAAGCTTTCTTT. This gives the protein CASSFGGGQAFF.

This chain connects TRBV5-1 to TRBJ1-1; D is uncertain. Trimming took 4 bases from V and 0 from J, leaving 10 bases between them. The germline V gene has CDR1 SGHRS and CDR2 YFSETQ. This CDR3 contains 14 residues. CDR3 residues: CASSMGRMNTEAFF. The CDR3 nucleotides read TGCGCCAGCAGCATGGGGAGGATGAACACTGAAGCTTTCTTT. Combining the CDR3 with reference TRBV5-1 and TRBJ1-1 gives the whole variable domain KAGVTQTPRYLIKTRGQQVTLSCSPISGHRSVSWYQQTPGQGLQFLFEYFSETQRNKGNFPGRFSGRQFSNSRSEMNVSTLELGDSALYLCASSMGRMNTEAFFGQGTRLTVV.

This rearrangement joins TRBV6-6 to TRBJ1-1; 7 bases map to TRBD1. CDR3 length equals 14 residues. The germline V gene encodes CDR1 MNHNY and CDR2 SVGAGI (reference sequence). J gave up 0 bases and V 7 bases, and 5 bases lay outside the gene matches. CDR3 bases: TGTGCCAGCAACACAGGGGTAATGAACACTGAAGCTTTCTTT. It encodes CASNTGVMNTEAFF.

The chain is built from TRBV7-2 and TRBJ2-2; D may be TRBD1 (6 bases). This CDR3 is 17 amino acids long. The germline V and J ends were trimmed by 1 base and 0 bases, with 12 bases remaining between them. Germline-derived CDR1 and CDR2 are SGHTA and FQGNSA. The CDR3 region has the DNA TGTGCCAGCAGCTTAGTTCCAGGGGCAGCGAACACCGGGGAGCTGTTTTTT. Translating gives CASSLVPGAANTGELFF.

The chain employs TRBV5-1 and TRBJ2-2; 8 bases fit TRBD1. The CDR3 runs to 15 residues. V lost 3 bases to trimming and J lost 4 bases; unmatched junction nucleotides: 5. Germline values: CDR1 SGHRS, CDR2 YFSETQ. The CDR3 nucleotides are TGCGCCAGCAGCTCCAGACAGGGGAGCACCGGGGAGCTGTTTTTT. Translating it yields CASSSRQGSTGELFF.

The chain carries TRBV5-4 and TRBJ1-2, with 7 bases aligning to TRBD1. Trimming at V came to 4 bases and at J to 1 base, leaving 10 bases not matched to a gene. The length of the CDR3 is 16 residues. The germline CDR1 and CDR2 sequences are SGHNT and YYREEE (reference sequence). CDR3 in amino acids: CASSDPGQEDNYGYTF. The CDR3 nucleotides are TGTGCCAGCAGCGATCCAGGACAGGAAGATAACTATGGCTACACCTTC.

This sequence joins TRBV5-6 and TRBJ1-1; TRBD1 agrees at 8 bases. V lost 2 bases and J lost 8; bases outside the gene matches: 8. This CDR3 contains 14 residues. From germline, CDR1 is SGHDT and CDR2 YYEEEE. The CDR3 sequence is CASSFGSPGGEAFF. CDR3 nucleotides: TGTGCCAGCAGCTTTGGGTCGCCAGGGGGCGAAGCTTTCTTT. Drawing the rest from reference TRBV5-6 and TRBJ1-1, the complete variable domain is DAGVTQSPTHLIKTRGQQVTLRCSPKSGHDTVSWYQQALGQGPQFIFQYYEEEERQRGNFPDRFSGHQFPNYSSELNVNALLLGDSALYLCASSFGSPGGEAFFGQGTRLTVV.

This chain links TRBV5-1 with TRBJ2-3, with D possibly matching TRBD2 (6 bases). The CDR3 has 14 amino acids. V lost 3 bases and J 6 bases, leaving 14 bases between the germline ends. CDR1 is SGHRS and CDR2 is YFSETQ in the germline V gene. CDR3 loop: CASSWKAGFDTQYF. The CDR3 nucleotides are TGCGCCAGCAGCTGGAAGGCGGGGTTCGATACGCAGTATTTT.

There are a few counts of this clone. The chain couples TRBV19 to TRBJ1-3; TRBD1 agrees at 9 bases. The germline gives CDR1 LNHDA, CDR2 SQIVND (reference sequence). V shed 6 bases, J shed 0 bases, and the junction held 9 bases outside the gene matches. The CDR3 runs to 17 residues. The CDR3 DNA reads TGTGCCAGTAGGCAACGGGGGACAGGGAACTCTGGAAACACCATATATTTT. Its protein is CASRQRGTGNSGNTIYF.

V is TRBV19 and J is TRBJ2-3; 8 positions match TRBD2. The V gene's germline CDR1 is LNHDA and CDR2 SQIVND (reference sequence). CDR3 length equals 16 residues. V lost 7 bases to trimming and J lost 2 bases; unmatched junction nucleotides: 11. DNA for the CDR3: TGTGCCAGTACAGGGGTGACGGGGGGGTCCACAGATACGCAGTATTTT. Residues: CASTGVTGGSTDTQYF.

This chain connects TRBV25-1 to TRBJ2-5; TRBD2 matches at 7 bases. V trimming: 6 bases; J trimming: 4 bases; junction bases outside the gene matches: 5. This CDR3 is 13 amino acids long. Germline CDR1 reads MGHDK; CDR2 reads SYGVNS. The CDR3 sequence is CASSASGGETQYF. Here the CDR3 DNA reads TGTGCCAGCAGCGCCTCGGGGGGAGAGACCCAGTACTTC.

The CDR3, as DNA: TGTGCCAGCAGTTTGGCTTCCGGGACAGGGGGCTACGAGCAGTACTTC. It specifies CASSLASGTGGYEQYF. The rearrangement links TRBV27 to TRBJ2-7, with TRBD1 matching over 11 bases. The CDR3 is made up of 16 amino acids. Germline CDR1 MNHEY, CDR2 SMNVEV (reference sequence). V was pared by 3 bases and J by 3 bases, with 7 bases of the junction left unmatched.

The rearrangement joins TRBV5-1 to TRBJ2-7; the match to TRBD2 covers 10 bases. Germline CDR1 is SGHRS and CDR2 is YFSETQ. The ends lost 0 bases at V and 2 bases at J; junction bases unmatched: 2. This CDR3 region has 15 residues. The CDR3 region has the DNA TGCGCCAGCAGCTTGGGCAGCGGGGGGGCCTACGAGCAGTACTTC. Its protein is CASSLGSGGAYEQYF.

V gene TRBV19 combines with J gene TRBJ1-6; D unclear. V lost 5 bases to trimming and J lost 9 bases, with 17 bases between them. Germline V gives CDR1 LNHDA, CDR2 SQIVND (reference sequence). The CDR3 covers 15 residues. CDR3 sequence: CASSPSEGFGSPLHF. For the CDR3, the DNA is TGTGCCAGTAGTCCGAGCGAGGGTTTCGGTTCACCCCTCCACTTT.

The chain uses TRBV9 and TRBJ1-2; 7 bases map to TRBD1. The CDR3 loop spans 16 amino acids. Germline V CDR1 and CDR2: SGDLS, YYNGEE. The V segment lost 3 bases and the J segment 6 bases; nucleotides outside the gene matches: 14. The DNA of the CDR3 is TGTGCCAGCAGCGGCGGGACAGAGATCTCTACGGATGGCTACACCTTC. The encoded protein is CASSGGTEISTDGYTF.

The V gene is TRBV5-1, the J gene TRBJ2-7, with D tentatively TRBD1 (6 bases). Trimming removed 1 base from V and 3 bases from J, with 20 bases in between. Germline V gene data show CDR1 as SGHRS and CDR2 as YFSETQ. The CDR3 totals 17 residues. DNA of the CDR3: TGCGCCAGCAGCTTGAGTATTGCCACAGGGTCGTTCTACGAGCAGTACTTC. Its protein product is CASSLSIATGSFYEQYF.

This clone was observed once. The chain links TRBV7-3 to TRBJ1-2, with D tentatively TRBD1 (5 bases). CDR1 is SGHTA and CDR2 is FQGTGA in the germline V gene. This CDR3 has 19 residues. Between the trimmed V and J ends, which lost 6 bases and 1 base, there was a span of 27 bases. The CDR3 nucleotides read TGTGCCAGCAGACTAAACCCCAACCCGGTGGGGGAGGGTAACTATGGCTACACCTTC. Amino acids: CASRLNPNPVGEGNYGYTF. The complete variable domain, with remaining parts taken from reference TRBV7-3 and TRBJ1-2, reads GAGVSQTPSNKVTEKGKYVELRCDPISGHTALYWYRQSLGQGPEFLIYFQGTGAADDSGLPNDRFFAVRPEGSVSTLKIQRTERGDSAVYLCASRLNPNPVGEGNYGYTFGSGTRLTVV.

The chain couples TRBV29-1 to TRBJ2-3; 9 bases are shared with TRBD2. This CDR3 is 16 amino acids long. J was trimmed by 3 bases and V by 0 bases; bases with no gene match: 7. Germline assignment: CDR1 SQVTM and CDR2 ANQGSEA. The CDR3 reads CSVEDIGAGGTDTQYF. CDR3 nucleotides: TGCAGCGTTGAAGATATTGGGGCGGGGGGGACAGATACGCAGTATTTT.

The V gene is TRBV7-2, the J gene TRBJ2-3; tentative D call: TRBD1 (5 bases). CDR3 length equals 15 residues. The V end lost 3 bases, the J end lost 2 bases, and 12 bases lay between the germline ends. Germline-derived CDR1 and CDR2 are SGHTA and FQGNSA. CDR3 sequence (DNA): TGTGCCAGCAGCTTGAGTCCCAGGGTCACAGATACGCAGTATTTT. Its translation is CASSLSPRVTDTQYF.

V gene TRBV19 combines with J gene TRBJ1-5; TRBD1 agrees at 7 bases. Germline CDR1 LNHDA, CDR2 SQIVND (reference sequence). This CDR3 spans 12 amino acids. V was clipped by 8 bases and J by 10 bases; unmatched bases: 8. CDR3 DNA sequence: TGTGCCAGTGGACAGGCCTCGAGACCCCAGCATTTT. This gives the protein CASGQASRPQHF. Full variable domain (outside the CDR3, taken from reference TRBV19 and TRBJ1-5): DGGITQSPKYLFRKEGQNVTLSCEQNLNHDAMYWYRQDPGQGLRLIYYSQIVNDFQKGDIAEGYSVSREKKESFPLTVTSAQKNPTAFYLCASGQASRPQHFGDGTRLSIL.

The chain is built from TRBV7-8 and TRBJ1-4; 9 nucleotides line up with TRBD1. Germline values: CDR1 SGHVS, CDR2 FQNEAQ. This CDR3 spans 15 amino acids. With V trimmed by 6 bases and J by 6 bases, 8 bases remained unmatched. CDR3 residues: CASSTPRDRDEKLFF. The CDR3 bases are TGTGCCAGCAGTACCCCCCGGGACAGGGATGAAAAACTGTTTTTT.

The chain links TRBV6-1 to TRBJ1-3; 10 bases match TRBD1. The CDR3 length is 15 residues. Trimming took 6 bases from V and 3 from J; bases not matched to a gene: 5. Germline assignment: CDR1 MNHNS and CDR2 SASEGT. CDR3 amino acids: CASRPDRGYGNTIYF. As DNA, the CDR3 is TGTGCCAGCAGGCCGGACAGGGGGTATGGAAACACCATATATTTT.

The V call is TRBV7-9, the J call TRBJ1-3, with 10 bases identical to TRBD1. The CDR3 extends over 17 amino acids. The V and J ends lost 0 bases and 8 bases, in that order; junction bases with no gene match: 10. Germline CDR1 SEHNR, CDR2 FQNEAQ (reference sequence). The CDR3 sequence: CASSLAPGQGTWDTIYF. The CDR3 DNA is TGTGCCAGCAGCTTAGCACCGGGACAGGGGACATGGGACACCATATATTTT.